The rows below give T cell receptor beta chains drawn from one sample of a study of blood T cell repertoires in COVID-19. Produced via immunoSEQ multiplex PCR; TCRdb's table is partial and in-frame only. Of roughly 75,000 clones listed, approximately 90% are singletons. Sequenced: peripheral blood. These receptors all stem from a man aged 60 to 69 with acute or convalescent COVID-19. Both conserved end residues are part of each CDR3. D genes are given only for firm matches. Expanded clones get a size class; other rows say once, few or many, or leave the size out.

J | D | V | size | CDR3 | DNA
TRBJ1-4 | - | TRBV27 | - | CASSLKIAPSEKLFF | TGTGCCAGCAGTTTAAAGATAGCTCCCAGTGAAAAACTGTTTTTT
TRBJ2-6 | TRBD1 | TRBV25-1 | - | CASNTGTGVAGANVLTF | TGTGCCAGCAATACAGGGACAGGGGTGGCTGGGGCCAACGTCCTGACTTTC
TRBJ2-2 | TRBD1 | TRBV18 | once | CASSLDRAGGELFF | TGTGCCAGCTCACTCGACAGGGCTGGCGGGGAGCTGTTTTTT
TRBJ2-7 | TRBD2 | TRBV27 | - | CASSLGGRARYEQYF | TGTGCCAGCAGTTTAGGTGGGAGGGCCAGGTACGAGCAGTACTTC
TRBJ1-5 | TRBD1 | TRBV19 | - | CASRRDRGNQPQHF | TGTGCCAGTAGAAGAGACAGGGGCAATCAGCCCCAGCATTTT
TRBJ2-2 | TRBD1 | TRBV5-1 | - | CASSLEGRGTGELFF | TGCGCCAGCAGCTTGGAGGGCAGGGGGACCGGGGAGCTGTTTTTT
TRBJ1-6 | - | TRBV9 | few | CASSVAGAYNSPLHF | TGTGCCAGCAGCGTAGCGGGAGCCTATAATTCACCCCTCCACTTT
TRBJ2-1 | TRBD1 | TRBV4-1 | - | CASSQDRDRGPPPRVGWQFF | TGCGCCAGCAGCCAAGACCGGGACAGGGGGCCCCCGCCCCGAGTCGGGTGGCAGTTCTTC
TRBJ2-7 | - | TRBV6-2/TRBV6-3 | - | CASSNGQGGGSQYF | TGTGCCAGCAGTAACGGACAGGGCGGGGGATCGCAGTACTTC
TRBJ1-6 | TRBD1 | TRBV2 | - | CASRQPGQGANSPLHF | TGTGCCAGCAGGCAGCCTGGACAGGGGGCGAATTCACCCCTCCACTTT
TRBJ2-3 | TRBD2 | TRBV7-6 | - | CASSPPGTSGDTQYF | TGTGCCAGCAGCCCCCCCGGGACTAGCGGCGATACGCAGTATTTT
TRBJ1-5 | TRBD1 | TRBV30 | - | CAWSGTGANQPQHF | TGTGCCTGGAGTGGGACAGGGGCTAATCAGCCCCAGCATTTT
TRBJ1-5 | TRBD1 | TRBV3-1/TRBV3-2 | - | CASSQKMGDSSNQPQHF | TGTGCCAGCAGCCAAAAGATGGGGGACAGCAGCAATCAGCCCCAGCATTTT
TRBJ2-3 | TRBD2 | TRBV30 | - | CAWSALAGLVADTQYF | TGTGCCTGGAGTGCCCTCGCGGGACTAGTGGCAGATACGCAGTATTTT
TRBJ2-5 | - | TRBV7-2 | - | CASSLGPGVEETQYF | TGTGCCAGCAGCTTAGGACCCGGGGTCGAAGAGACCCAGTACTTC
TRBJ2-7 | TRBD2 | TRBV3-1/TRBV3-2 | few | CASSPWGGSEQYF | TGTGCCAGCAGTCCTTGGGGAGGGAGCGAGCAGTACTTC
TRBJ2-7 | TRBD1 | TRBV5-1 | - | CASSPDRGTYEQYF | TGCGCCAGCAGCCCGGACAGGGGGACCTACGAGCAGTACTTC
TRBJ2-3 | - | TRBV12-5 | - | CASEQTGTQYF | TGTGCTAGTGAGCAGACGGGTACGCAGTATTTT
TRBJ2-7 | TRBD2 | TRBV27 | few | CASSLLADLSSYEQYF | TGTGCCAGCAGTTTACTAGCGGACCTCAGCTCCTACGAGCAGTACTTC
TRBJ1-5 | - | TRBV18 | once | CASSNSDSRNQPQHF | TGTGCCAGCTCAAACTCGGACAGCAGGAATCAGCCCCAGCATTTT
TRBJ2-3 | TRBD1 | TRBV19 | - | CASSGLPGGFSDTQYF | TGTGCCAGTAGTGGCCTTCCAGGGGGCTTTTCAGATACGCAGTATTTT
TRBJ2-2 | TRBD2 | TRBV11-3 | once | CASSLGRGANTGELFF | TGTGCCAGCAGCTTAGGGCGGGGGGCGAACACCGGGGAGCTGTTTTTT
TRBJ2-6 | TRBD1 | TRBV10-3 | - | CAINPGTGGSGANVLTF | TGTGCCATCAATCCCGGGACAGGGGGCTCTGGGGCCAACGTCCTGACTTTC
TRBJ1-1 | - | TRBV19 | - | CASSLTPTTFF | TGTGCCAGTAGCTTGACCCCGACAACTTTCTTT